Described below is a single T cell receptor beta chain sequence and its context. Its antigen is unknown. Sequencing in the ViraFEST assay came after antigen-specific CD4+ T cells had been expanded with viral peptide pools, which were used to stimulate PBMC. Around day 10 of culture, CD4+ T cells were separated out. Subjects were given two BNT162b2 or mRNA-1273 vaccine doses. The V end was cut by 4 bases, the J end by 4 bases, with 14 bases between. This CDR3 is built from 14 residues. Germline-derived CDR1 and CDR2 are SGHRS and YFSETQ. The source of the sample is a study of vaccination effects on CD4 cells after COVID-19. Only in-frame clones appear in the TCRdb table, and some are missing; sequencing was by immunoSEQ multiplex PCR. The table includes some 35,000 clones, about 80% detected once.

The TCR was taken from a human donor who received a COVID-19 vaccine. Some clones in this sample may be carry-over from other donors' samples. The chain combines TRBV5-1 with TRBJ1-2; D might be TRBD1 (5 bases). The material was CD4+ T cells from PBMCs cultured with HCoV-NL63 spike peptides, obtained after COVID-19 vaccination. Here the CDR3 DNA reads TGCGCCAGCAGCACAAGCCAGGGTACCTATGGCTACACCTTC. This translates into CASSTSQGTYGYTF.